A selection of T cell receptor beta chains follows, all from one sample in a study of shared clonotypes between healthy human individuals. Data came from immunoSEQ multiplex PCR; TCRdb stores just in-frame clones and leaves some out. Of about 1.5 million clones listed, 95% to 99% are singletons. The source material was naive CD4+ T cells sorted from blood. The receptors were gathered from a man aged 25 to 40 in good health. CDR3s include the opening cysteine and the closing phenylalanine or tryptophan. The D gene is left open where the match is weak. Rows may omit the clone size; those that give it use once, few, many or a size class.

J | D | size | V | DNA | CDR3
TRBJ2-5 | . | once | TRBV29-1 | TGCAGCGTGCGGCGAAACACGGAGACCCAGTACTTC | CSVRRNTETQYF
TRBJ2-5 | . | . | TRBV30 | TGTGCCTGGAGTGTCGGCAGCCGGGAGACCCAGTACTTC | CAWSVGSRETQYF
TRBJ2-3 | . | . | TRBV14 | TGTGCCAGCAGCACACTTCTGGCAGATACGCAGTATTTT | CASSTLLADTQYF
TRBJ2-5 | . | . | TRBV5-1 | TGCGCCAGCAGCTGGACCCGAGAAGGGACCCAGTACTTC | CASSWTREGTQYF
TRBJ2-7 | . | . | TRBV27 | TGTGCCAGCTGTCCGGCGGGTGCCTACGAGCAGTACTTC | CASCPAGAYEQYF
TRBJ1-4 | . | . | TRBV15 | TGTGCCACCAGCAGAGATGGGGGGCAAGGGAGTGAAAAACTGTTTTTT | CATSRDGGQGSEKLFF
TRBJ1-2 | . | . | TRBV30 | TGTGCCTGGAGTGTAGCCTATCCAGGGACACCTGGGGACGGCTACACCTTC | CAWSVAYPGTPGDGYTF
TRBJ1-5 | . | . | TRBV19 | TGTGCCAGTAGTATAAATGGCAGGAGTTATCAGCCCCAGCATTTT | CASSINGRSYQPQHF
TRBJ1-1 | TRBD1 | . | TRBV14 | TGTGCCAGCAGCCCCGGGACAGGGCTCGAAGCTTTCTTT | CASSPGTGLEAFF
TRBJ2-7 | . | . | TRBV27 | TGTGCCAGCAGTTTAGGGCAGGGTACAATTGGCTACGAGCAGTACTTC | CASSLGQGTIGYEQYF
TRBJ2-1 | TRBD2 | . | TRBV10-3 | TGTGCCACCGGGCCGGGGTGGTCTAGCGGGAGGGATTCCTACAATGAGCAGTTCTTC | CATGPGWSSGRDSYNEQFF
TRBJ1-3 | TRBD1 | . | TRBV7-8 | TGTGCCAGCAGCTTACCCGGTGGCAGGGGGGACACCATATATTTT | CASSLPGGRGDTIYF
TRBJ1-1 | . | . | TRBV25-1 | TGTGCCAGCAGACAGACGGGGCCGAACACTGAAGCTTTCTTT | CASRQTGPNTEAFF
TRBJ2-7 | TRBD2 | . | TRBV11-2 | TGTGCCAGCAGCACCAAACTAGCGGGAGGGCCTGAGTACTTC | CASSTKLAGGPEYF
TRBJ2-7 | TRBD1 | . | TRBV27 | TGTGCCAGCAGCAGACAGGGAAACTCCTACGAGCAGTACTTC | CASSRQGNSYEQYF
TRBJ2-2 | . | . | TRBV28 | TGTGCCAGCAGTCTCGCCGGGACGGCGAACACCGGGGAGCTGTTTTTT | CASSLAGTANTGELFF
TRBJ2-1 | TRBD2 | . | TRBV4-1 | TGCGCCAGCAGCCAAGATACTAGCGGGAGTAGGCTCTCCTACAATGAGCAGTTCTTC | CASSQDTSGSRLSYNEQFF
TRBJ2-2 | TRBD2 | . | TRBV9 | TGTGCCAGCAACGGACTAGCGGGAGTGGGCAACACCGGGGAGCTGTTTTTT | CASNGLAGVGNTGELFF
TRBJ1-5 | . | . | TRBV10-2 | TGCGCCAGCAGTGATACCGGATATAGCAATCAGCCCCAGCATTTT | CASSDTGYSNQPQHF
TRBJ2-7 | . | . | TRBV28 | TGTGCCAGCACCCCCTCGTTAAATTACGAGCAGTACTTC | CASTPSLNYEQYF
TRBJ2-1 | TRBD2 | . | TRBV6-5 | TGTGCCAGCAGGCTAGGACTAGTGGGCAATGAGCAGTTCTTC | CASRLGLVGNEQFF
TRBJ2-1 | . | . | TRBV5-1 | TGCGCCAGCAGCGGCGGGTTCAATGAGCAGTTCTTC | CASSGGFNEQFF
TRBJ2-1 | . | . | TRBV6-5 | TGTGCCAGCAGTTTCCGGGACCGGGGCTCCTACAATGAGCAGTTCTTC | CASSFRDRGSYNEQFF
TRBJ1-2 | . | . | TRBV28 | TGTGCCACCGGAGGGGGGAACTATGGCTACACCTTC | CATGGGNYGYTF
TRBJ2-6 | . | . | TRBV12-5 | TGTGCTAGTGGCGAGTATGGGGCCAACGTCCTGACTTTC | CASGEYGANVLTF
TRBJ2-7 | . | . | TRBV18 | TGTGCCAGCTCACCATCTGGGCCCGGCTCCTACGAGCAGTACTTC | CASSPSGPGSYEQYF
TRBJ2-2 | TRBD2 | . | TRBV5-1 | TGCGCCAGCTCCACTAGCGGCACGAACACCGGGGAGCTGTTTTTT | CASSTSGTNTGELFF
TRBJ1-1 | . | once | TRBV5-1 | TGCGCCAGCAGCTACTACAGGTTGAACACTGAAGCTTTCTTT | CASSYYRLNTEAFF
TRBJ2-7 | TRBD2 | . | TRBV13 | TGTGCCAGCAGCTCCCGCGGACTAGCGGTAACCTACGAGCAGTACTTC | CASSSRGLAVTYEQYF
TRBJ2-7 | . | . | TRBV5-1 | TGCGCCAGCAGCTTGGCCGGGGTTTCAAGCCCTCTCTTCTCCTACGAGCAGTACTTC | CASSLAGVSSPLFSYEQYF
TRBJ1-5 | . | once | TRBV5-5 | TGTGCCAGCAGCTTGGAGGCTAGCAATCAGCCCCAGCATTTT | CASSLEASNQPQHF
TRBJ2-1 | . | . | TRBV18 | TGTGCCAGCTCACCATCCGGGGGCTCTGAGCAGTTCTTC | CASSPSGGSEQFF
TRBJ2-5 | . | . | TRBV7-8 | TGTGCCAGCAGCTACCTTCTATGGGGTAGCGCCGAGACCCAGTACTTC | CASSYLLWGSAETQYF
TRBJ2-7 | TRBD2 | . | TRBV27 | TGTGCCAGCAGGGGACTAACTAGCGATGGCGAGCAGTACTTC | CASRGLTSDGEQYF
TRBJ2-7 | TRBD1 | . | TRBV11-3 | TGTGCCAGCAGCCCCGGACAGGGACGTTCCTACGAGCAGTACTTC | CASSPGQGRSYEQYF
TRBJ2-1 | . | . | TRBV6-6 | TGTGCCAGCAGTCTCCCAGGAGCTAAAATTAATGAGCAGTTCTTC | CASSLPGAKINEQFF
TRBJ2-2 | TRBD1 | . | TRBV5-1 | TGCGCCAGCAGCTTGGATCGGACAGGGGGACCCGGGGAGCTGTTTTTT | CASSLDRTGGPGELFF
TRBJ2-7 | TRBD1 | . | TRBV19 | TGTGCCAGTAGTCCAAGAACTTGGACAGGGGCAACCTACGAGCAGTACTTC | CASSPRTWTGATYEQYF
TRBJ1-2 | . | . | TRBV14 | TGTGCCAGCAGCCCGACAGCCTATGGCTACACCTTC | CASSPTAYGYTF
TRBJ1-4 | . | . | TRBV28 | TGTGCCAGCGGGGCTCTAAATGAAAAACTGTTTTTT | CASGALNEKLFF